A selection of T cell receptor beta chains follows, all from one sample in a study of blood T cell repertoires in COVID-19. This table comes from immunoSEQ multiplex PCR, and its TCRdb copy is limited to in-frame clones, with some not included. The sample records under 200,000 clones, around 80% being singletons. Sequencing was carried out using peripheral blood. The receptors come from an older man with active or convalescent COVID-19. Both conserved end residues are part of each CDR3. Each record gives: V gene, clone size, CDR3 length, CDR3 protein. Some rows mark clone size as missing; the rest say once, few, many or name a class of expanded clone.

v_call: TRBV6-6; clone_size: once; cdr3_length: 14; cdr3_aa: CASSYSTWGEKLFF
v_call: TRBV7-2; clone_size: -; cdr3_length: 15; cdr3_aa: CASSLQQGVQGGYTF
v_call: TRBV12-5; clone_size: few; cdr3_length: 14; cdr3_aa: CASGSQGVYQPQHF
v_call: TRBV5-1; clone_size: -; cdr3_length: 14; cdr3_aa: CASSLKTSGQGLFF
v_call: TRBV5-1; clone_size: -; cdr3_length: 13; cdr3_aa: CASSGGPGETQYF
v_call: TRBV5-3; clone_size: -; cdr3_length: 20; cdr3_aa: CARSLRGTALRGSGANVLTF
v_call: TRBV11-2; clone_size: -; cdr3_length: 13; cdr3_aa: CASSLWLHNEQFF
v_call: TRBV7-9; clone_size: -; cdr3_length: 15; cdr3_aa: CASSFPPGQGYGYTF
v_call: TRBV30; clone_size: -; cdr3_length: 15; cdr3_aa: CAWSFPPDRGHGYTF
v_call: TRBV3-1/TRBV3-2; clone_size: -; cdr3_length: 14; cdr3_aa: CASSLGRVRTEAFF
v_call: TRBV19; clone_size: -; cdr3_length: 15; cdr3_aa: CASSIPPGWNYEQYF
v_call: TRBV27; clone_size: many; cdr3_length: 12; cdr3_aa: CASRDRLYEQYF
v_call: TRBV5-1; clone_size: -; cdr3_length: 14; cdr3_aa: CASSPKPSTDTQYF